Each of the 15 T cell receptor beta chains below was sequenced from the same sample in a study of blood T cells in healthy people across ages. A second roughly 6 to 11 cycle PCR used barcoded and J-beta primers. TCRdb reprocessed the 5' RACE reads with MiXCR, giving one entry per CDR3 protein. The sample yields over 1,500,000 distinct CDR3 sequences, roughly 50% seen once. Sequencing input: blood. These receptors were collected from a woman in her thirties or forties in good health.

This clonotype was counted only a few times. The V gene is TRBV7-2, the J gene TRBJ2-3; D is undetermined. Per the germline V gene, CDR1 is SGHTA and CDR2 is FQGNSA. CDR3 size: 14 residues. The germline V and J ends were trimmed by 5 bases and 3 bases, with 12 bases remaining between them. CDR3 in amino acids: CASSTAAVTDTQYF. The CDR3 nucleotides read TGTGCCAGCAGCACTGCCGCGGTAACAGATACGCAGTATTTT.

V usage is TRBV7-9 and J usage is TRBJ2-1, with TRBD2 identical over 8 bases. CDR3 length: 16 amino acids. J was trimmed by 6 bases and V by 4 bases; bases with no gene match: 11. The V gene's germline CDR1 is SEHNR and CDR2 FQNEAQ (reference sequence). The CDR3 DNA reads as TGTGCCAGCAGCTCCCGGGGGGGCCCTTTACGCAATGAGCAGTTCTTC. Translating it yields CASSSRGGPLRNEQFF.

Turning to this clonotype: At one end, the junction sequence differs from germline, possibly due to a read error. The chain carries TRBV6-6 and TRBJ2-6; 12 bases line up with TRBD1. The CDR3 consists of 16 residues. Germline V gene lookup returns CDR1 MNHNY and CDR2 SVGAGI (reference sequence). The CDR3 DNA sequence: TGTGCCATCAACCCGGGACAGGGGGCTGGGACCAACGTCCTGACTTTC. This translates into CAINPGQGAGTNVLTF.

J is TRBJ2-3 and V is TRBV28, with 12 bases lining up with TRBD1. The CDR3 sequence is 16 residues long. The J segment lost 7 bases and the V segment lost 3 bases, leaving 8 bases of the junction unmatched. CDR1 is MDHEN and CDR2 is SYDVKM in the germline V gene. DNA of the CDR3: TGTGCCAGCAGTTTCCCAGGGACAGGGGGCAGGAATACGCAGTATTTT. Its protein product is CASSFPGTGGRNTQYF. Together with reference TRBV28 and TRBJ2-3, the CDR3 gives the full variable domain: DVKVTQSSRYLVKRTGEKVFLECVQDMDHENMFWYRQDPGLGLRLIYFSYDVKMKEKGDIPEGYSVSREKKERFSLILESASTNQTSMYLCASSFPGTGGRNTQYFGPGTRLTVL.

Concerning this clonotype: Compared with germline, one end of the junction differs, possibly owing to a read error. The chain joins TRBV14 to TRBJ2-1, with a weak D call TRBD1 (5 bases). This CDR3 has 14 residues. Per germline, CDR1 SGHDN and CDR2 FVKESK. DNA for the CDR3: TGTGCCAGCAGCCCTCTCCCAGGGAACAATGAGCTGTTCTTC. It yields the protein CASSPLPGNNELFF.

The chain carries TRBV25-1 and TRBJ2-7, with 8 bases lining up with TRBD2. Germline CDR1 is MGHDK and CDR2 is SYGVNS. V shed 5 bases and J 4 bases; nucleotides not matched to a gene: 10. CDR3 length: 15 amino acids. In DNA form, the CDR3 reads TGTGCCAGCAGTAGGTCGTCGGGGGGGCGGTACGAGCAGTACTTC. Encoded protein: CASSRSSGGRYEQYF.

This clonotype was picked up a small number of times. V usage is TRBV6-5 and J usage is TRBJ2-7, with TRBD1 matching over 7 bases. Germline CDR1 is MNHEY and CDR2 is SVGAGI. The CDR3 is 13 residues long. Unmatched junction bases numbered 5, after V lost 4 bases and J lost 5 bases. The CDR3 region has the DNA TGTGCCAGCAGTTCGGACAGGTTCCACGAGCAGTACTTC. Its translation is CASSSDRFHEQYF.

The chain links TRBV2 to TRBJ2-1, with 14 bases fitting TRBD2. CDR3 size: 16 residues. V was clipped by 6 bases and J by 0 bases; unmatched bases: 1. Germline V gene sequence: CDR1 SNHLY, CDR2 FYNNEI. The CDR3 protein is CASRGLAGASYNEQFF. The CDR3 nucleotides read TGTGCCAGCAGGGGACTAGCGGGGGCCTCCTACAATGAGCAGTTCTTC.

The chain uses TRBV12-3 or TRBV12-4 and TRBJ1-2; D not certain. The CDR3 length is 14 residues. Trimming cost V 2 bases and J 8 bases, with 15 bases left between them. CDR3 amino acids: CASSLTASRRGYTF. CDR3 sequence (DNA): TGTGCCAGCAGTTTAACCGCCTCGAGGAGGGGCTACACCTTC.

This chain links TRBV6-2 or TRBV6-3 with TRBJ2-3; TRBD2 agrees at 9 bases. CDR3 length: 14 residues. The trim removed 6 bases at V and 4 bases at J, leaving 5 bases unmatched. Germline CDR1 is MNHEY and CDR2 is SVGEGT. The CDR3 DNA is TGTGCCAGCAGAGTTAGCGGGGGCCCAGATACGCAGTATTTT. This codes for CASRVSGGPDTQYF.

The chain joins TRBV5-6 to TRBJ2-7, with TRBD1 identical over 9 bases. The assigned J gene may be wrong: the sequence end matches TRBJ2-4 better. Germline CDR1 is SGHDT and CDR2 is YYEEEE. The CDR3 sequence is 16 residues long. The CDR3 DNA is TGTGCCAGCAGGCCCTGGGACAGGGCGAAGAGGAGCATTCAGTACTTC. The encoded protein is CASRPWDRAKRSIQYF.

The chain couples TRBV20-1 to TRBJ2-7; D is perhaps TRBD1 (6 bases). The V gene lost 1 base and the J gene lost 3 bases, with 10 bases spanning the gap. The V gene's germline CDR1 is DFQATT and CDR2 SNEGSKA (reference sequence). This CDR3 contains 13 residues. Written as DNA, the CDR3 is TGCAGTGCTAGAGTGGGACATAACTACGAGCAGTACTTC. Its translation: CSARVGHNYEQYF.

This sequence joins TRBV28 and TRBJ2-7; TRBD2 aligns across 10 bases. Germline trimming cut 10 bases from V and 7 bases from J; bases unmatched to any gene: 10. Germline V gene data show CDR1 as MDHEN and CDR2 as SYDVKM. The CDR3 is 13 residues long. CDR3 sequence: CATLTSGVWEQYF. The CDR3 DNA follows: TGTGCCACCTTAACTAGCGGGGTCTGGGAGCAGTACTTC.

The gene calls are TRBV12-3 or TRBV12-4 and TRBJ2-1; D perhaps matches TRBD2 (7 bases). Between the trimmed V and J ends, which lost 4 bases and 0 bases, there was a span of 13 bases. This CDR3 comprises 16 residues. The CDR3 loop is CASSSGGLSSYNEQFF. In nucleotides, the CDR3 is TGTGCCAGCAGTTCCGGGGGGCTCAGCTCCTACAATGAGCAGTTCTTC.

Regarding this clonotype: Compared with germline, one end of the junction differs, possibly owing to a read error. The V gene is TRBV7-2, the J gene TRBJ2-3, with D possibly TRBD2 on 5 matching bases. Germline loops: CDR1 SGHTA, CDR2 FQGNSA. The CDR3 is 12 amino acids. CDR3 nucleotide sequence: TGTGCCGGCAGCCATCCGGGGAAAGAGCAGTATTTT. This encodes CAGSHPGKEQYF.